The 32 T cell receptor beta chains presented below share a single source sample, sequenced in a study of T cell responses to AZD1222 COVID-19 vaccine (dated by TCRdb to about 2021). The method behind the library was the immunoSEQ multiplex PCR assay. As stored in TCRdb, this immuneACCESS dataset retains in-frame rearrangements with V and J assigned. A fraction of the clones does not appear; measured against another copy, unresolved V genes explain less than half of the discrepancy, and the remainder lacks a known reason. Recorded for this sample are about 40,000 clones; approximately 80% of them occurred a single time. Jointly, the top ten make up about a sixth of the sample. The sample's time point label, decoded: about 28 days (+/-7) after the second vaccine dose. This specimen was peripheral blood, taken 28 days after the second AZD1222 dose. These receptors came from an adult who received the AZD1222 COVID-19 vaccine.

The V gene is TRBV21-1, the J gene TRBJ2-3; whether TRBD1, the table's D call, matches the DNA was not checked. TRBV21-1 is a documented pseudogene. This CDR3 has 12 residues. The CDR3 is CASSKEKGVRYF. The CDR3 DNA reads TGTGCCAGCAGCAAAGAGAAGGGGGTGAGGTATTTT.

V and J are TRBV2 and TRBJ1-4, with TRBD1 as a possible D gene (5 bases). CDR1 and CDR2 (germline): SNHLY, FYNNEI. The CDR3 runs to 15 residues. Trimming took 6 bases from V and 3 from J, leaving 14 bases between them. CDR3: CASRTAMRSNEKLFF. CDR3 nucleotide sequence: TGTGCCAGCAGGACAGCCATGCGGTCTAATGAAAAACTGTTTTTT.

The chain has TRBV5-1 and TRBJ2-7; no definite D call. Germline loops: CDR1 SGHRS, CDR2 YFSETQ. The V end was cut by 0 bases, the J end by 3 bases, with 7 bases between. The CDR3 runs to 13 residues. The DNA for the CDR3 is TGCGCCAGCAGCTTGGAGGGTCTCTACGAGCAGTACTTC. Its protein product is CASSLEGLYEQYF.

The chain uses TRBV9 and TRBJ2-1, with D perhaps TRBD1 or TRBD2 (5 bases each). The ends were cut back, 3 bases at V and 4 bases at J, with 17 bases in the middle. This CDR3 is 16 amino acids long. CDR1 and CDR2 (germline): SGDLS, YYNGEE. DNA of the CDR3: TGTGCCAGCAGCGCGGGGAGCGTGGGACCGTACAATGAGCAGTTCTTC. This translates into CASSAGSVGPYNEQFF.

In its sample, this clone was seen once. The CDR3 region is CASSEGLGGNQPQHF. As DNA, the CDR3 is TGTGCCAGCAGTGAAGGCCTGGGCGGCAATCAGCCCCAGCATTTT. The chain joins TRBV6-1 to TRBJ1-5; the D is unclear. V was clipped by 1 base and J by 2 bases, with 9 bases between them. The CDR3 has 15 residues. CDR1 MNHNS and CDR2 SASEGT come from the germline V gene.

This clone appeared once. This chain connects TRBV5-1 to TRBJ2-1; 10 nucleotides agree with TRBD1. V shed 5 bases and J 3 bases; nucleotides not matched to a gene: 5. The germline CDR1 and CDR2 sequences are SGHRS and YFSETQ. The CDR3 has 15 amino acids. CDR3 region: CASRRTGGLYNEQFF. DNA for the CDR3: TGCGCCAGCAGACGGACAGGGGGTCTCTACAATGAGCAGTTCTTC.

The CDR3 here is CASSRPGEGTEAFF. The DNA of the CDR3 is TGTGCCAGCAGTCGTCCCGGGGAGGGCACTGAAGCTTTCTTT. The chain is built from TRBV2 and TRBJ1-1; D gene ambiguous. V was shortened by 5 bases and J by 4 bases, with 14 bases between the two germline ends. The CDR3 totals 14 residues. Germline V gives CDR1 SNHLY, CDR2 FYNNEI.

CDR3 in DNA: TGTGCCAGCAGCTTAGAAACAGGGGTGAGCAATCAGCCCCAGCATTTT. Translated: CASSLETGVSNQPQHF. The rearrangement joins TRBV7-6 to TRBJ1-5; TRBD1 aligns across 7 bases. Germline V lookup: CDR1 SGHVS, CDR2 FNYEAQ. V lost 1 base, J lost 1 base, and 4 bases stayed unmatched. The CDR3 covers 16 residues.

This clone was counted between two and nine times. The rearrangement joins TRBV3-1 (or the pseudogene TRBV3-2) to TRBJ2-3, with D tentatively TRBD2 (6 bases). V was shortened by 1 base and J by 2 bases, with 13 bases between the two germline ends. There are 16 residues in the CDR3. The germline gives CDR1 LGHDT, CDR2 YNNKEL (reference sequence). This chain's CDR3 is CASSQVRDSHTDTQYF. In DNA, the CDR3 is TGTGCCAGCAGCCAAGTTCGGGACTCTCACACAGATACGCAGTATTTT.

The V and J genes are TRBV2 and TRBJ1-2; D is ambiguous. The CDR3 is 16 residues long. Deletions cut 5 bases from V and 8 bases from J, with 24 bases between. Germline V gives CDR1 SNHLY, CDR2 FYNNEI. CDR3 residues: CASSPSGPHSRGGYTF. CDR3 DNA sequence: TGTGCCAGCAGTCCTAGCGGTCCCCACAGCCGAGGGGGCTACACCTTC.

This clone was counted a few times. The rearrangement joins TRBV27 to TRBJ2-3; TRBD1 is a possible D gene (6 bases). CDR1 and CDR2 (germline): MNHEY, SMNVEV (reference sequence). This CDR3 region has 15 residues. V lost 2 bases and J 1 base, leaving 10 bases between the germline ends. CDR3 DNA sequence: TGTGCCAGCAGTTTAACAGGGCGGGGCACAGATACGCAGTATTTT. Translated: CASSLTGRGTDTQYF.

CDR3 residues: CASSPTSSGELFF. The CDR3 nucleotides read TGTGCCAGCAGTCCGACTAGTTCCGGGGAGCTGTTTTTT. This chain joins TRBV6-5 and TRBJ2-2; D possibly corresponds to TRBD2 (6 bases). CDR3 length: 13 amino acids. Germline V gene data show CDR1 as MNHEY and CDR2 as SVGAGI. Trimming took off 5 bases at V and 6 bases at J, with 10 bases between the two ends.

The V and J genes are TRBV27 and TRBJ2-1; D ambiguous. The CDR3 sequence is 16 residues long. Trimming removed 4 bases at V and 0 bases at J, with 13 bases between. From germline, CDR1 is MNHEY and CDR2 SMNVEV (reference sequence). CDR3 region: CASSSPSPRSYNEQFF. The CDR3 nucleotides are TGTGCCAGCAGTTCGCCCTCTCCCCGCTCCTACAATGAGCAGTTCTTC.

This rearrangement joins TRBV6-4 to TRBJ1-4, with 7 nucleotides matching TRBD1. The CDR3 length is 12 residues. Germline trimming cut 9 bases from V and 7 bases from J; bases unmatched to any gene: 5. Germline loops: CDR1 MRHNA, CDR2 SNTAGT. In nucleotides, the CDR3 is TGTGCCAGAATGCAGGGGGTTGAAAAACTGTTTTTT. Translated: CARMQGVEKLFF.

This clone was observed once. The chain couples TRBV4-2 to TRBJ1-5; D not resolved. V was pared by 1 base and J by 9 bases, with 7 bases between. The germline CDR1 and CDR2 sequences are LGHNA and YNFKEQ. CDR3 length: 12 amino acids. DNA for the CDR3: TGTGCCAGCAGCCAAGCGGGCCGGCCCCAGCATTTT. Protein product: CASSQAGRPQHF.

The rearrangement uses TRBV10-2 and TRBJ1-4; 10 bases match TRBD1. This CDR3 comprises 15 residues. V was pared by 6 bases and J by 4 bases, with 5 bases of the junction left unmatched. The germline CDR1 and CDR2 sequences are WSHSY and SAAADI. The CDR3 loop reads CASRGQGIGNEKLFF. For the CDR3, the DNA is TGCGCCAGCAGGGGACAGGGGATAGGTAATGAAAAACTGTTTTTT.

The chain combines TRBV9 with TRBJ1-2; unclear D gene. The ends were cut back, 4 bases at V and 4 bases at J, with 8 bases in the middle. The CDR3 runs to 12 residues. The germline V gene encodes CDR1 SGDLS and CDR2 YYNGEE. CDR3 residues: CASSPPGYGYTF. The CDR3 coding sequence is TGTGCCAGCAGCCCCCCAGGCTATGGCTACACCTTC.

The gene calls are TRBV19 and TRBJ2-5; possible D gene TRBD2, 6 bases. Germline CDR1 is LNHDA and CDR2 is SQIVND (reference sequence). V shed 7 bases and J shed 5 bases, with 14 bases lying between them. This CDR3 is built from 13 residues. CDR3: CASTEGIGETQYF. The CDR3 DNA reads as TGTGCCAGTACGGAGGGTATCGGGGAGACCCAGTACTTC.

V usage is TRBV25-1 and J usage is TRBJ1-3; D unclear. The CDR3 spans 16 residues. V was pared by 1 base and J by 0 bases, with 10 bases between. CDR1 and CDR2 from the germline V gene are MGHDK and SYGVNS. The CDR3 sequence is CASSESGLISGNTIYF. The CDR3 nucleotides are TGTGCCAGCAGTGAATCAGGCCTCATCTCTGGAAACACCATATATTTT.

In this sample, this clone turned up a few times. J is TRBJ1-1 and V is TRBV14, with D perhaps TRBD1 (6 bases). V was trimmed by 3 bases and J by 1 base, leaving 18 bases between them. Per germline, CDR1 SGHDN and CDR2 FVKESK. The CDR3 runs to 17 residues. The CDR3 region has the DNA TGTGCCAGCAGCCATGGCAGGGGTTGGAGGTGGAACACTGAAGCTTTCTTT. Amino acids: CASSHGRGWRWNTEAFF.

This sequence joins TRBV30 and TRBJ1-6; 8 bases match TRBD1. This CDR3 has 14 amino acids. J lost 10 bases, V lost 5 bases, and 10 bases had no gene match. CDR1 is GTSNPN, CDR2 SVGIG, per germline (reference sequence). The CDR3 is CAWSGQGIWSPLHF. The CDR3 DNA is TGTGCCTGGTCCGGACAGGGAATTTGGTCACCCCTCCACTTT.

The V gene is TRBV5-1, the J gene TRBJ2-2, with D tentatively TRBD1 or TRBD2 (5 bases each). Trimming removed 0 bases at V and 7 bases at J, with 13 bases between. The germline gives CDR1 SGHRS, CDR2 YFSETQ. This CDR3 is built from 15 residues. Here the CDR3 reads CASSLATGAYGELFF. The CDR3, as DNA: TGCGCCAGCAGCTTGGCCACCGGGGCCTACGGGGAGCTGTTTTTT.

The gene calls are TRBV4-1 and TRBJ2-3, with D perhaps TRBD2 (6 bases). The ends were cut back, 3 bases at V and 2 bases at J, with 15 bases in the middle. Germline V gene sequence: CDR1 MGHRA, CDR2 YSYEKL. This CDR3 has 16 amino acids. The DNA of the CDR3 is TGCGCCAGCAGCCATCCTCCGGGAGATATCACAGATACGCAGTATTTT. Translated: CASSHPPGDITDTQYF.

This clone was observed a single time. The V call is TRBV6-5, the J call TRBJ1-2; D gene unclear. V lost 4 bases and J lost 4, with 10 bases in between. Per the germline V gene, CDR1 is MNHEY and CDR2 is SVGAGI. The CDR3 has 13 residues. The CDR3 reads CASSSTTAYGYTF. CDR3 DNA sequence: TGTGCCAGCAGTTCCACCACCGCCTATGGCTACACCTTC.

This clone was seen more than once but under ten times. The V gene is TRBV6-4, the J gene TRBJ2-7, with 8 positions matching TRBD1. J lost 1 base, V lost 8 bases, and 10 bases had no gene match. Germline values: CDR1 MRHNA, CDR2 SNTAGT. This CDR3 has 15 amino acids. The CDR3 loop is CASCWAGGTSYEQYF. CDR3 nucleotide sequence: TGTGCCAGCTGCTGGGCAGGGGGCACGTCCTACGAGCAGTACTTC.

The V gene is TRBV21-1, the J gene TRBJ2-3. TRBV21-1 is described as a pseudogene. This CDR3 is 11 amino acids long. CDR3 bases: TGTGCCAGCAGGAACACAGATACGCAGTATTTT. Its protein is CASRNTDTQYF.

The V call is TRBV11-2, the J call TRBJ1-2; D gene unclear. The CDR3 contains 13 residues. With 1 base removed from V and 1 base from J, the gap between germline ends came to 4 bases. Germline lookup yields CDR1 SGHAT and CDR2 FQNNGV. Written as DNA, the CDR3 is TGTGCCAGCAGCTTAGGTCATAACTATGGCTACACCTTC. Translation gives CASSLGHNYGYTF.

The rearrangement links TRBV27 to TRBJ2-7, with D possibly being TRBD1 or TRBD2 (6 bases each). The V gene's germline CDR1 is MNHEY and CDR2 SMNVEV (reference sequence). The CDR3 consists of 15 residues. V lost 4 bases, J lost 6 bases, and 19 bases lay in between. The CDR3 sequence: CASSSKPLSGAEQYF. CDR3 DNA sequence: TGTGCCAGCAGTTCGAAACCCCTGTCGGGGGCCGAGCAGTACTTC.

The rearrangement joins TRBV7-2 to TRBJ2-1; 9 bases align to TRBD2. V was pared by 5 bases and J by 2 bases, with 4 bases of the junction left unmatched. Germline V gene lookup returns CDR1 SGHTA and CDR2 FQGNSA. The CDR3 contains 15 residues. DNA of the CDR3: TGTGCCAGCAGCATTAGCGGGGGACCCTACAATGAGCAGTTCTTC. Amino acid sequence: CASSISGGPYNEQFF.

This clone was recorded once. The J gene is TRBJ1-1, the V gene TRBV5-1, with a weak D call TRBD1 (5 bases). The V end lost 6 bases, the J end lost 0 bases, and 18 bases lay between the germline ends. The CDR3 has 16 residues. The V gene's germline CDR1 is SGHRS and CDR2 YFSETQ. In nucleotides, the CDR3 is TGCGCCAGCACCCCGACAGAATTGACTTTGAACACTGAAGCTTTCTTT. Amino acids: CASTPTELTLNTEAFF.

This sequence joins TRBV6-6 and TRBJ1-3; no clear D. CDR1 is MNHNY and CDR2 is SVGAGI in the germline V gene (reference sequence). The CDR3 is 12 amino acids. V lost 2 bases and J 8 bases, leaving 7 bases between the germline ends. The CDR3 DNA sequence: TGTGCCAGCAGTTACACCGAAGACACCATATATTTT. This translates into CASSYTEDTIYF.

The V and J genes are TRBV5-1 and TRBJ1-4; D remains ambiguous. V lost 0 bases, J lost 4 bases, and 10 bases lay in between. Germline loops: CDR1 SGHRS, CDR2 YFSETQ. The CDR3 is made up of 15 amino acids. The CDR3 is CASSLAGRGNEKLFF. Here the CDR3 DNA reads TGCGCCAGCAGCTTGGCCGGGCGGGGTAATGAAAAACTGTTTTTT. Looking up the rest from reference TRBV5-1 and TRBJ1-4 gives the full variable domain: KAGVTQTPRYLIKTRGQQVTLSCSPISGHRSVSWYQQTPGQGLQFLFEYFSETQRNKGNFPGRFSGRQFSNSRSEMNVSTLELGDSALYLCASSLAGRGNEKLFFGSGTQLSVL.